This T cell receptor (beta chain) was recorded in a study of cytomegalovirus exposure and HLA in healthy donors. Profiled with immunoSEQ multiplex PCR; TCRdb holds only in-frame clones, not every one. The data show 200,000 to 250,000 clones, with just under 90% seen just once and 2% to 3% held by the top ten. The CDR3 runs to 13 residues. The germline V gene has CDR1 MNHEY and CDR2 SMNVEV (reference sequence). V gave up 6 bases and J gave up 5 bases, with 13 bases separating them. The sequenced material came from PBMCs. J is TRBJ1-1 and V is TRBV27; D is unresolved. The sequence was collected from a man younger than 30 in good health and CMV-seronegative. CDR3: CASREGGRTEAFF. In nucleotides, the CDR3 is TGTGCCAGCAGAGAAGGAGGCAGAACTGAAGCTTTCTTT.